A single sample is the source of the 14 T cell receptor beta chains below, sequenced in a study of control samples from healthy donors and cancer patients. The method was immunoSEQ multiplex PCR; TCRdb's version includes in-frame clones alone and lacks a portion of them. The sample consists of 160,000 or so clones, roughly 94% of them appearing once. Sequenced material: PBMCs. The source is a man between 60 and 70 years old with colorectal cancer.

CDR3 bases: TGCGCAGCGTCGGAGGCGGGGGGGATAACCGGGGAGCTGTTTTTT. This codes for CAASEAGGITGELFF. This chain joins TRBV4-1 and TRBJ2-2; 9 positions match TRBD2. The germline CDR1 and CDR2 sequences are MGHRA and YSYEKL. CDR3 length equals 15 residues.

This CDR3 reads CASSQDINSGNTIYF. DNA of the CDR3: TGTGCCAGCAGCCAGGACATTAACTCTGGAAACACCATATATTTT. J is TRBJ1-3 and V is TRBV7-9; a possible D gene is TRBD1 (5 bases). V lost 5 bases and J lost 0, with 11 bases in between. This CDR3 region has 15 residues. CDR1 and CDR2 from the germline V gene are SEHNR and FQNEAQ (reference sequence).

The rearrangement uses TRBV7-2 and TRBJ1-2; D unclear. Germline assignment: CDR1 SGHTA and CDR2 FQGNSA. The CDR3 length is 14 residues. Trimming removed 6 bases from V and 2 bases from J, with 13 bases in between. CDR3 amino acids: CASSSAGENYGYTF. The CDR3 DNA follows: TGTGCCAGCAGTTCCGCGGGAGAGAACTATGGCTACACCTTC.

V is TRBV4-1 and J is TRBJ1-5; 9 nucleotides line up with TRBD1. Germline V gene lookup returns CDR1 MGHRA and CDR2 YSYEKL. The CDR3 length is 15 residues. The V gene end was trimmed by 4 bases and the J gene end by 0 bases; junction bases not matched to a gene: 1. As DNA, the CDR3 is TGCGCCAGCAGCCCGGGACAGGGTAGCAATCAGCCCCAGCATTTT. It codes for CASSPGQGSNQPQHF.

This clone was observed once. The V and J genes are TRBV4-3 and TRBJ1-3; maybe TRBD1 (6 bases). The germline CDR1 and CDR2 sequences are LGHNA and YSLEER. V dropped 1 base and J dropped 8 bases, with 15 bases sitting between them. This CDR3 is 15 amino acids long. In nucleotides, the CDR3 is TGCGCCAGCAGCCAAGGGGGGGGCAGCAGCGACACCATATATTTT. This translates into CASSQGGGSSDTIYF.

This chain uses TRBV7-2 with TRBJ1-5; D gene ambiguous. This CDR3 is built from 15 residues. In germline, CDR1 is SGHTA, CDR2 FQGNSA. The germline V and J ends were trimmed by 1 base and 3 bases, with 10 bases remaining between them. This chain's CDR3 is CASSLDGHLNQPQHF. The CDR3 region has the DNA TGTGCCAGCAGCTTAGACGGGCACCTCAATCAGCCCCAGCATTTT.

The gene calls are TRBV12-3 or TRBV12-4 and TRBJ2-5; no clear D. CDR3 length: 11 amino acids. V shed 6 bases and J shed 4 bases, with 6 bases lying between them. DNA for the CDR3: TGTGCCAGCAGCCGCGGAGAGACCCAGTACTTC. Amino acid sequence: CASSRGETQYF.

V is TRBV12-3 or TRBV12-4 and J is TRBJ1-2, with D perhaps matching TRBD1 (5 bases). The CDR3 has 12 amino acids. Trimming took off 3 bases at V and 8 bases at J, with 10 bases between the two ends. This CDR3 is CASSLTVGGYTF. CDR3 bases: TGTGCCAGCAGTTTGACAGTCGGAGGCTACACCTTC.

The rearrangement joins TRBV5-1 to TRBJ1-3; possibly TRBD1 for D (6 bases). Trimming cost V 0 bases and J 4 bases, with 14 bases left between them. The CDR3 covers 16 residues. Germline V CDR1 and CDR2: SGHRS, YFSETQ. The CDR3: CASSLDPGVAGNTIYF. The CDR3 DNA sequence: TGCGCCAGCAGCTTGGACCCAGGGGTGGCCGGAAACACCATATATTTT.

The CDR3 DNA sequence: TGTGCCAGCAGCTTAGCGCTAGCGGGGGCCCCGTACCAAGAGACCCAGTACTTC. Translation: CASSLALAGAPYQETQYF. This chain connects TRBV7-8 to TRBJ2-5; 10 bases agree with TRBD2. Germline CDR1 is SGHVS and CDR2 is FQNEAQ. The CDR3 spans 18 residues. Trimming cost V 0 bases and J 0 bases; bases outside gene matches: 7.

The CDR3 region has the DNA TGTGCCAGCAGCCAAGGGGTCCTCTCAGCAGGAAACACCATATATTTT. Amino acid sequence: CASSQGVLSAGNTIYF. This rearrangement joins TRBV4-2 to TRBJ1-3; no clear D. V was cut by 1 base and J by 4 bases, with 14 bases left in between. The CDR3 covers 16 residues. Germline lookup yields CDR1 LGHNA and CDR2 YNFKEQ.

The V call is TRBV5-1, the J call TRBJ2-3; D gene ambiguous. Trimming stripped 0 bases from V and 2 bases from J, with 7 bases between. The V gene's germline CDR1 is SGHRS and CDR2 YFSETQ. The CDR3 consists of 14 residues. CDR3 loop: CASSLASPTDTQYF. For the CDR3, the DNA is TGCGCCAGCAGCTTGGCCAGCCCCACAGATACGCAGTATTTT.

The chain recombines TRBV21-1 with TRBJ2-4. TRBV21-1 is noted as a pseudogene. CDR3 length equals 15 residues. In DNA, the CDR3 is TGTGCCAGCAGCAATCTGACGGAAGCCAAAAACATTCAGTACTTC. This codes for CASSNLTEAKNIQYF.

This chain connects TRBV27 to TRBJ2-6; 12 bases match TRBD2. The CDR3 is 19 residues long. Germline-derived CDR1 and CDR2 are MNHEY and SMNVEV (reference sequence). The ends lost 4 bases at V and 0 bases at J; junction bases unmatched: 7. CDR3 nucleotide sequence: TGTGCCAGCAGTTCTGAAAGACTAGCGGGGGCCTCTGGGGCCAACGTCCTGACTTTC. It encodes CASSSERLAGASGANVLTF.